Sequencing of this T cell receptor (beta chain) was carried out in a study of T cell repertoires in cytomegalovirus infection. On this clonotype: Its antigen is unidentified.

Per germline, CDR1 MNHEY and CDR2 SMNVEV (reference sequence). Trimming cost V 5 bases and J 2 bases, with 22 bases left between them. The CDR3 sequence is 18 residues long. TCRdb re-called the reads through MiXCR, storing one row per CDR3 protein. The sample records approximately 390,000 distinct CDR3 sequences, roughly 34% being singletons. The rearrangement uses TRBV27 and TRBJ1-5; D remains unclear. The sequences come from cultured PBMCs, collected from culture after CMV antigen stimulation. The sequence was obtained from a human donor in good health (CMV status not recorded). Some clones in this sample may be carry-over from other donors' samples. CDR3 sequence (DNA): TGTGCCAGCAGTAATAACCCCGGGCGCAGGTCAGGCAATCAGCCCCAGCATTTT. Its protein product is CASSNNPGRRSGNQPQHF.